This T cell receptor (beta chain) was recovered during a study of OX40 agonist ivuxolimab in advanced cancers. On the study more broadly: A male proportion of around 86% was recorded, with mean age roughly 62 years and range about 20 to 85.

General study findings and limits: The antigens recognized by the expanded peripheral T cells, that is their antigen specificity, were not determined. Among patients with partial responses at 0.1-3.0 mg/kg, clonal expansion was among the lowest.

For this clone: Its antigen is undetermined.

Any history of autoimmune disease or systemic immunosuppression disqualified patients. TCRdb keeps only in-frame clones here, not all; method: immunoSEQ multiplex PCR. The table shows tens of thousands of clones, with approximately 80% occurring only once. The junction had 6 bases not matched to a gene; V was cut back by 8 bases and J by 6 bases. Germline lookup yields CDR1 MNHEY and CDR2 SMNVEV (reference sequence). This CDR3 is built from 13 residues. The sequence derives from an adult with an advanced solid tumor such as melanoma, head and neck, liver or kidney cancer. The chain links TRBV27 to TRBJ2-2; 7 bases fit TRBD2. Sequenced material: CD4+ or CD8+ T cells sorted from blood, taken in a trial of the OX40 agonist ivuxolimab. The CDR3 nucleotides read TGTGCCAGCTGCTCGAGCGGGGCCGGGGAGCTGTTTTTT. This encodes CASCSSGAGELFF.